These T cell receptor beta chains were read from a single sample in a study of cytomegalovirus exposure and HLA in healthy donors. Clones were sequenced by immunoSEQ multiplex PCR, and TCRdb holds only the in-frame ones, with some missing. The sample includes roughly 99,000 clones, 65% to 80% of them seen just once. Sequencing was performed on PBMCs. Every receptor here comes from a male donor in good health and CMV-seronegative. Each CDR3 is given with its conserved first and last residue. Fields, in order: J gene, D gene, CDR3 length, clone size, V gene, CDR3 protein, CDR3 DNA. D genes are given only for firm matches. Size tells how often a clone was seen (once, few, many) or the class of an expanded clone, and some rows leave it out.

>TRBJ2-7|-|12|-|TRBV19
CASSIDSNEQYF
TGTGCCAGTAGTATTGACTCGAACGAGCAGTACTTC
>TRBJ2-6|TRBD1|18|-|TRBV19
CASSIGARGRSGANVLTF
TGTGCCAGTAGTATAGGGGCCAGGGGGCGGTCTGGGGCCAACGTCCTGACTTTC
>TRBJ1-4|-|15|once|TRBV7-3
CASSIVRATNEKLFF
TGTGCCAGCAGCATAGTACGGGCAACTAATGAAAAACTGTTTTTT
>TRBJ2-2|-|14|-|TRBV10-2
CASSDWGVHGELFF
TGCGCCAGCAGTGATTGGGGAGTCCACGGGGAGCTGTTTTTT
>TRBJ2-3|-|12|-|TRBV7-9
CASSSYTDTQYF
TGTGCCAGCAGCTCCTACACAGATACGCAGTATTTT
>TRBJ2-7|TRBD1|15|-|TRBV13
CASSQQTGRSYEQYF
TGTGCCAGCAGCCAACAGACAGGGCGCTCCTACGAGCAGTACTTC
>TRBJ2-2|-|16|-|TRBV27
CASSIRLSGHDGELFF
TGTGCCAGCAGTATCCGCTTGTCGGGACACGACGGGGAGCTGTTTTTT
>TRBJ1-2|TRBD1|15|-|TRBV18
CASSPTGGENYGYTF
TGTGCCAGCTCGCCTACAGGGGGCGAGAACTATGGCTACACCTTC
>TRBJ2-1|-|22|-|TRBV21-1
CASSGRPGLAAIQPVSYNEQFF
TGTGCCAGCAGCGGACGGCCGGGACTAGCGGCGATACAACCCGTCTCCTACAATGAGCAGTTCTTC
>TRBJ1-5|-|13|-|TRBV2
CASGAAEDQPQHF
TGTGCCAGCGGAGCGGCAGAGGATCAGCCCCAGCATTTT
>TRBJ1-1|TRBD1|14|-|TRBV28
CASSRATTGGEAFF
TGTGCCAGCAGTCGCGCCACGACAGGGGGAGAAGCTTTCTTT
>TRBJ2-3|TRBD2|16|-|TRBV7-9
CASSLILAGGLDTQYF
TGTGCCAGCAGCTTAATACTAGCGGGAGGGTTAGATACGCAGTATTTT
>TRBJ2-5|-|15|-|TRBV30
CAWASGGTGGETQYF
TGCGCCTGGGCGAGCGGAGGGACGGGCGGGGAGACCCAGTACTTC
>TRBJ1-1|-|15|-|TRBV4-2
CASSQVSTGNTEAFF
TGTGCCAGCAGCCAAGTCTCGACGGGGAACACTGAAGCTTTCTTT
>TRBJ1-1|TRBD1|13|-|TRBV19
CASSILRDSEAFF
TGTGCCAGTAGTATACTAAGGGACAGTGAAGCTTTCTTT
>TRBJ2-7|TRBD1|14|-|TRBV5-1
CASSTAGGNYEQYF
TGCGCCAGCAGTACGGCAGGGGGCAATTACGAGCAGTACTTC
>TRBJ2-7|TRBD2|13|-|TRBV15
CATTTSDSYEQYF
TGTGCCACCACGACTAGCGACTCCTACGAGCAGTACTTC
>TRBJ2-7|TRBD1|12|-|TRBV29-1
CSAKGTAYEQYF
TGCAGCGCCAAGGGGACAGCCTACGAGCAGTACTTC
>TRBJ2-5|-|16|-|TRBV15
CATSGLSRTYQETQYF
TGTGCCACCAGCGGACTTAGTCGGACTTACCAAGAGACCCAGTACTTC
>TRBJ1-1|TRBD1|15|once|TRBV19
CASSIPGQVNTEAFF
TGTGCCAGTAGTATCCCCGGACAGGTGAACACTGAAGCTTTCTTT
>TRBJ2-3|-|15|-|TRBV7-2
CASSLELVHPDTQYF
TGTGCCAGCAGCTTAGAACTGGTTCATCCAGATACGCAGTATTTT
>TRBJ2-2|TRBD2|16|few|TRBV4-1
CASSHATAGVAGELFF
TGCGCCAGCAGCCATGCTACTGCGGGGGTAGCCGGGGAGCTGTTTTTT
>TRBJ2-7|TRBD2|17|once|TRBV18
CASSPRKGTSGIYEQYF
TGTGCCAGCTCACCGAGAAAAGGGACTAGCGGGATTTACGAGCAGTACTTC
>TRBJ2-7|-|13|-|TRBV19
CASSIAGAQEQYF
TGTGCCAGTAGTATAGCTGGGGCGCAGGAACAGTACTTC
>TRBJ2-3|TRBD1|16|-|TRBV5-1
CASSLSRDRRGDTQYF
TGCGCCAGCAGCTTAAGCCGGGACAGGAGAGGCGATACGCAGTATTTT
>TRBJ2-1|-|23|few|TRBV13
CASSLSGQGAGTSGGFSYNEQFF
TGTGCCAGCAGCTTGTCGGGACAGGGGGCAGGGACTAGCGGAGGGTTCTCCTACAATGAGCAGTTCTTC
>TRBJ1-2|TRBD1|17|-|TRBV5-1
CASSITGAPLANYGYTF
TGCGCCAGCAGCATAACAGGGGCCCCGTTAGCTAACTATGGCTACACCTTC
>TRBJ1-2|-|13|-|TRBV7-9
CASSLGDFYGYTF
TGTGCCAGCAGCTTAGGAGACTTCTATGGCTACACCTTC
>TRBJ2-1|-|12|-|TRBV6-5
CASSYRGNEQFF
TGTGCCAGCAGTTACAGGGGTAATGAGCAGTTCTTC
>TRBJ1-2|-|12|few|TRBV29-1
CSVPRVDYGYTF
TGCAGCGTTCCCAGGGTCGACTATGGCTACACCTTC
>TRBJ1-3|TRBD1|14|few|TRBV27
CASSYRGAGNTIYF
TGTGCCAGCAGTTACAGGGGGGCAGGAAACACCATATATTTT
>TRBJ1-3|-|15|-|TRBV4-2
CASSQGQADGNTIYF
TGTGCCAGCAGCCAAGGACAGGCGGACGGAAACACCATATATTTT
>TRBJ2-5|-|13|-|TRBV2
CASRWTAQETQYF
TGTGCCAGCAGGTGGACTGCTCAAGAGACCCAGTACTTC
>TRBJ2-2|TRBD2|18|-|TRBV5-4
CASRSGTSGSTGTGELFF
TGTGCCAGCAGGTCCGGGACTAGCGGGAGTACCGGCACCGGGGAGCTGTTTTTT
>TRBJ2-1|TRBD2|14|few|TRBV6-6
CASSIAGRYNEQFF
TGTGCCAGCAGTATAGCGGGACGCTACAATGAGCAGTTCTTC
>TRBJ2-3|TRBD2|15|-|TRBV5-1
CASSAGLAGGSSQYF
TGCGCCAGCAGCGCGGGACTAGCGGGGGGGAGTTCGCAGTATTTT
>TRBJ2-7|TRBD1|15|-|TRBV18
CASSHPHRGKDEQYF
TGTGCCAGCTCGCACCCCCACAGGGGGAAGGACGAGCAGTACTTC
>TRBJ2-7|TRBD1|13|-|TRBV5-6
CASSRTGTGEQYF
TGTGCCAGCAGCCGGACAGGGACGGGAGAGCAGTACTTC
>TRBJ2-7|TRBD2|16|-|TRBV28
CASSLLGGRVSGEQYF
TGTGCCAGCAGTTTATTGGGCGGGAGAGTCTCGGGCGAGCAGTACTTC
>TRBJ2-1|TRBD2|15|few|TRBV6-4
CASSASGETYNEQFF
TGTGCCAGCAGTGCTAGCGGAGAAACCTACAATGAGCAGTTCTTC
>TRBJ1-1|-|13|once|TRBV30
CAWREAVNTEAFF
TGTGCCTGGAGGGAGGCTGTGAACACTGAAGCTTTCTTT
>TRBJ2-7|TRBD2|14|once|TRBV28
CASRLAGGRYEQYF
TGTGCCAGCAGACTAGCGGGAGGACGATACGAGCAGTACTTC
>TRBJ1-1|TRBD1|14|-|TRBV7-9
CASSSRRDSPEAFF
TGTGCCAGCAGCTCGAGACGGGACAGCCCTGAAGCTTTCTTT
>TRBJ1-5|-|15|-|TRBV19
CASSMRLTYNQPQHF
TGTGCCAGTAGTATGCGGCTGACGTACAATCAGCCCCAGCATTTT
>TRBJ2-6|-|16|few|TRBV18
CASSVKEFSGANVLTF
TGTGCCAGCTCAGTCAAGGAGTTCTCTGGGGCCAACGTCCTGACTTTC
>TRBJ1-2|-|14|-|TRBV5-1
CASSSATGNHGYTF
TGCGCCAGCAGCTCCGCGACAGGTAACCATGGCTACACCTTC
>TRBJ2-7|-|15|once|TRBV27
CASSLQVGGLGEQYF
TGTGCCAGCAGTTTACAAGTGGGGGGTTTAGGCGAGCAGTACTTC
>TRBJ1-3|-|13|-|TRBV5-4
CASSKSRGNTIYF
TGTGCCAGCAGCAAATCGAGGGGAAACACCATATATTTT
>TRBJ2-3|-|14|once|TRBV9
CASRSGEGTDTQYF
TGTGCCAGCAGATCGGGGGAAGGCACAGATACGCAGTATTTT
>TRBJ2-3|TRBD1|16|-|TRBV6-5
CASSFYATGRYDTQYF
TGTGCCAGCAGTTTCTATGCGACAGGGCGGTACGATACGCAGTATTTT